Shown below are 13 T cell receptor beta chains from a single sample sequenced in a study of T cell repertoires and HLA-DP antigens. These receptors have no known antigen. Generated by immunoSEQ multiplex PCR, the TCRdb table keeps only in-frame clones and is missing some. Here the sample spans roughly 73,000 clones, just under 80% being singletons. Specimen: CD4+ T cells from PBMCs. The receptors come from a man aged 55 to 70 in good health and CMV-seronegative.

This chain uses TRBV4-3 with TRBJ1-2, with D perhaps matching TRBD1 (6 bases). The CDR3 loop spans 16 amino acids. V was pared by 4 bases and J by 4 bases, with 19 bases between. Per germline, CDR1 LGHNA and CDR2 YSLEER. The CDR3 reads CASSPEAGGRGYGYTF. Written as DNA, the CDR3 is TGCGCCAGCAGCCCCGAAGCTGGGGGGCGCGGCTATGGCTACACCTTC.

The CDR3 region has the DNA TGTGCCAGCAGCCCGAGAGAGGCGCAAAATGGCTACACCTTC. Translating it yields CASSPREAQNGYTF. The chain joins TRBV7-2 to TRBJ1-2; no clear D gene. The germline gives CDR1 SGHTA, CDR2 FQGNSA. Between the trimmed V and J ends, which lost 5 bases and 6 bases, there was a span of 16 bases. CDR3 length: 14 residues.

The CDR3 protein is CASSLSVVYRGGTGYTF. CDR3 bases: TGTGCCAGCAGCTTATCGGTCGTATACAGGGGGGGTACCGGCTACACCTTC. V gene TRBV5-8 combines with J gene TRBJ1-2; 8 bases align to TRBD1. J was trimmed by 8 bases and V by 2 bases; bases with no gene match: 17. Looked up from germline, CDR1 is SGHTS and CDR2 is YDEGEE. The CDR3 spans 17 residues.

The chain uses TRBV23-1 and TRBJ2-2; 10 bases match TRBD2. TRBV23-1 is assigned to the ORF class and has an uncertain function. The CDR3 runs 18 residues. Trimming at V came to 2 bases and at J to 6 bases, leaving 12 bases not matched to a gene. The CDR3 sequence is CASSQRRSGGPLAGELFF. In DNA, the CDR3 is TGCGCCAGCAGTCAAAGGCGTAGCGGGGGGCCCCTCGCCGGGGAGCTGTTTTTT.

This chain connects TRBV6-1 to TRBJ1-4; no firm D call. This CDR3 has 14 residues. Germline-derived CDR1 and CDR2 are MNHNS and SASEGT. Trimming left V 9 bases short and J 2 bases short, with 13 bases between. DNA for the CDR3: TGTGCCAGTGAGCAGGTGTTCACTAATGAAAAACTGTTTTTT. This translates into CASEQVFTNEKLFF.

In regard to this clone: One end of the junction does not line up with germline, which may come from a read error. This chain links TRBV5-5 with TRBJ1-2; TRBD1 aligns across 9 bases. Germline lookup yields CDR1 SGHKS and CDR2 YYEKEE (reference sequence). The CDR3 runs to 15 residues. The CDR3, as DNA: TGTGCCAGCACCGACACAGGGGGCCGCAACTGTGGCTACACCTTC. Protein: CASTDTGGRNCGYTF.

The chain combines TRBV7-8 with TRBJ2-1; D remains unclear. Deletions cut 1 base from V and 13 bases from J, with 23 bases between. This CDR3 spans 16 amino acids. The germline V gene encodes CDR1 SGHVS and CDR2 FQNEAQ. CDR3 nucleotide sequence: TGTGCCAGCAGCTTAGATGACTTAGGAGTGCCATTCTCCCAGTTCTTC. This codes for CASSLDDLGVPFSQFF.

This chain connects TRBV7-2 to TRBJ1-5; 8 bases align to TRBD1. Germline CDR1 SGHTA, CDR2 FQGNSA. After removal of 8 bases from V and 2 bases from J, the junction contained 2 bases not matched to a gene. The CDR3 spans 13 residues. This CDR3 reads CASQGARNQPQHF. The CDR3 DNA reads TGTGCCAGCCAGGGGGCTCGCAATCAGCCCCAGCATTTT.

The chain employs TRBV5-8 and TRBJ1-1; 8 bases agree with TRBD1. J was trimmed by 5 bases and V by 4 bases; bases with no gene match: 7. The CDR3 contains 14 residues. Germline V gene data show CDR1 as SGHTS and CDR2 as YDEGEE. The CDR3 here is CASSPGQGGTEAFF. The CDR3 DNA follows: TGTGCCAGCAGCCCTGGACAGGGAGGAACTGAAGCTTTCTTT.

The gene calls are TRBV5-1 and TRBJ2-5, with 12 bases matching TRBD2. Germline lookup yields CDR1 SGHRS and CDR2 YFSETQ. V trimming: 0 bases; J trimming: 1 base; junction bases outside the gene matches: 4. The CDR3 is made up of 17 amino acids. The CDR3, as DNA: TGCGCCAGCAGCTTGGCGGGACTAGCGGGCACCCAAGAGACCCAGTACTTC. This encodes CASSLAGLAGTQETQYF.

V is TRBV7-2 and J is TRBJ1-4; 7 bases fit TRBD1. The CDR3 is 14 amino acids. V trimming: 4 bases; J trimming: 5 bases; junction bases outside the gene matches: 4. Germline CDR1 SGHTA, CDR2 FQGNSA. In nucleotides, the CDR3 is TGTGCCAGCAGCTCGGGACAGTTCAATGAAAAACTGTTTTTT. This translates into CASSSGQFNEKLFF.

The rearrangement uses TRBV7-2 and TRBJ2-1, with TRBD2 matching over 14 bases. V was pared by 5 bases and J by 1 base, with 7 bases of the junction left unmatched. The germline gives CDR1 SGHTA, CDR2 FQGNSA. This CDR3 has 18 amino acids. The CDR3 DNA is TGTGCCAGCAGCCCGACTAGCGGGGGGGCCGGGTCCTACAATGAGCAGTTCTTC. Residues: CASSPTSGGAGSYNEQFF.

This sequence joins TRBV7-2 and TRBJ1-2; D is unresolved. The CDR3 spans 16 residues. V shed 1 base and J shed 5 bases, with 17 bases lying between them. Germline V gene sequence: CDR1 SGHTA, CDR2 FQGNSA. The chain's CDR3 is CASSLGEAGNGYGYTF. The DNA for the CDR3 is TGTGCCAGCAGCTTAGGGGAGGCAGGTAACGGATATGGCTACACCTTC.